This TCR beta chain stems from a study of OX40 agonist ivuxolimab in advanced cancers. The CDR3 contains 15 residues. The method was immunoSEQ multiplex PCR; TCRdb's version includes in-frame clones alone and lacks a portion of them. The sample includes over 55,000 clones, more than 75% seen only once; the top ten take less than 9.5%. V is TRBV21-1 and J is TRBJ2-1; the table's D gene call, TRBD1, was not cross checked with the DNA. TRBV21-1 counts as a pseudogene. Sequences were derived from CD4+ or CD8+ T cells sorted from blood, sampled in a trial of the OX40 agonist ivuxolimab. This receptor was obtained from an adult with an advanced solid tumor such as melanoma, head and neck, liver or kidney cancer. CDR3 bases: TGTGCCAGCAGCAATGGACAGGTTTGCTACAATGAGCAGTTCTTC. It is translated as CASSNGQVCYNEQFF.